This TCR beta chain stems from a study of blood T cell repertoires in COVID-19. Study in general: Sources were T cells, B-cell-depleted T cells, or PBMCs; the material itself was cDNA or gDNA.

Produced via immunoSEQ multiplex PCR; TCRdb's table is partial and in-frame only. The sample shows under 300,000 clones, about 86% of them seen only once. The V and J ends lost 5 bases and 2 bases, in that order; junction bases with no gene match: 1. Germline V gene lookup returns CDR1 SEHNR and CDR2 FQNEAQ (reference sequence). The CDR3 is 14 amino acids. Participants were placed into cohorts based on the clinical history they reported. The chain links TRBV7-9 to TRBJ1-3; 9 nucleotides align to TRBD1. Sequenced: PBMCs or T cells enriched from blood (not recorded which). This receptor was identified in a woman aged 40 to 50 with acute COVID-19. CDR3 region: CASSGDRAGNTIYF. CDR3 DNA sequence: TGTGCCAGCAGCGGGGACAGGGCTGGAAACACCATATATTTT.